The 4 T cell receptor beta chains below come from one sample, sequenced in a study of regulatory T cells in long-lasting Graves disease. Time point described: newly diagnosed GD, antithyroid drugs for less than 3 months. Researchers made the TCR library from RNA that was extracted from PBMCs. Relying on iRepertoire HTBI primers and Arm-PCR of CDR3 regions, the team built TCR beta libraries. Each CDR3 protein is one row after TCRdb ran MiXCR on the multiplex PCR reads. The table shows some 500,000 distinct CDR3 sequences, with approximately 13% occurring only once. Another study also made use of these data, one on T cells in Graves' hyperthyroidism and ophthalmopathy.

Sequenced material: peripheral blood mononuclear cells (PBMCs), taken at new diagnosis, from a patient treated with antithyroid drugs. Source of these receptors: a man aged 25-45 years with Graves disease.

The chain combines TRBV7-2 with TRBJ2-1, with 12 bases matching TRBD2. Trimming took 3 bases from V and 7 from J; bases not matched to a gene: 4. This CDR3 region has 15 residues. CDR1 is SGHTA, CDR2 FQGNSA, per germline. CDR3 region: CASSFGLAGFNEQFF. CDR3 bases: TGTGCCAGCAGCTTTGGACTAGCGGGATTTAATGAGCAGTTCTTC.

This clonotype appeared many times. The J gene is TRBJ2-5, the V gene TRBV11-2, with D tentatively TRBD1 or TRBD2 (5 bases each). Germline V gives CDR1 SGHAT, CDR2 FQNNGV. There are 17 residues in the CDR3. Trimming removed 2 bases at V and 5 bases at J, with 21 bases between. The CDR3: CASSLFGTGRYRETQYF. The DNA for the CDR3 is TGTGCCAGCAGCTTATTTGGAACGGGACGATATCGGGAGACCCAGTACTTC.

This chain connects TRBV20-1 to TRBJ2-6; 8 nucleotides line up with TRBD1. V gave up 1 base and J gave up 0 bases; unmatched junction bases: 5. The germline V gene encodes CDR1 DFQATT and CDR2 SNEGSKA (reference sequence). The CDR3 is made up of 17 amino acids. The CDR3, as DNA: TGCAGTGCTAGAGTGGGACAGGCGGTCTCTGGGGCCAACGTCCTGACTTTC. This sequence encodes CSARVGQAVSGANVLTF.

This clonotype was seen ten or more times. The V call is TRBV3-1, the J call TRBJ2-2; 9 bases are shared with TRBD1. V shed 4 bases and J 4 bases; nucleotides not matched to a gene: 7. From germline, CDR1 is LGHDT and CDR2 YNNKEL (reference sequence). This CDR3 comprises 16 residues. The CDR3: CASSRFRQGGTGELFF. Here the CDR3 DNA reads TGTGCCAGCAGCCGCTTTCGACAGGGGGGCACCGGGGAGCTGTTTTTT.